The next 17 T cell receptor beta chains were all read from a single sample in a study of beta chain features in type 1 diabetes. Every bit of the isolated RNA underwent reverse transcription, so sequencing read expressed TCRB transcripts. Assay: immunoSEQ multiplex PCR; the TCRdb copy retains only in-frame clones and omits some. This sample has 860,000 or so clones, with 15% to 20% found just once. Sequenced input: naive CD4+ T cells from blood. These receptors were obtained from a young woman in good health.

The rearrangement links TRBV11-1 to TRBJ2-7, with 8 bases lining up with TRBD1. V lost 5 bases to trimming and J lost 7 bases; unmatched junction nucleotides: 7. CDR3 length equals 13 residues. Germline V CDR1 and CDR2: SGHAT, FQDESV (reference sequence). CDR3 region: CASSGTGGREQYF. CDR3 sequence (DNA): TGTGCCAGCAGCGGAACAGGGGGGCGAGAGCAGTACTTC.

This clone was seen a few times. The chain combines TRBV18 with TRBJ2-1; a possible D gene is TRBD2 (5 bases). Germline values: CDR1 KGHSH, CDR2 LQKENI. This CDR3 is 13 amino acids long. V was clipped by 5 bases and J by 7 bases, with 12 bases between them. This chain's CDR3 is CASSVIASNEQFF. The CDR3 region has the DNA TGTGCCAGCTCAGTAATAGCGTCTAATGAGCAGTTCTTC.

V gene TRBV4-2 combines with J gene TRBJ2-3, with 14 positions matching TRBD2. CDR3 length: 18 residues. The junction had 6 bases not matched to a gene; V was cut back by 1 base and J by 3 bases. Germline V gene data show CDR1 as LGHNA and CDR2 as YNFKEQ. The CDR3 loop is CASSQVLRTSGRTDTQYF. In DNA form, the CDR3 reads TGTGCCAGCAGCCAAGTCTTACGGACTAGCGGGAGGACAGATACGCAGTATTTT.

For this clone: Other nucleotide sequences from this sample produce the same CDR3. The CDR3 reads CASSLAGVQETQYF. CDR3 nucleotides: TGCGCCAGCAGCTTAGCGGGAGTACAAGAGACCCAGTACTTC. The chain links TRBV5-1 to TRBJ2-5; TRBD2 matches at 8 bases. The CDR3 is 14 residues long. V lost 2 bases and J lost 2; bases outside the gene matches: 2. Germline assignment: CDR1 SGHRS and CDR2 YFSETQ.

The table lists this clone with a few counts. One end of the junction is discordant with germline, which a read error may explain. The gene calls are TRBV10-3 and TRBJ1-2; TRBD1 is a possible D gene (5 bases). The CDR3 extends over 13 amino acids. CDR1 ENHRY and CDR2 SYGVKD come from the germline V gene. The CDR3 region has the DNA TGTGCCATCACTGAGGGGTCGGCTCATGGCTACACCTTC. Its translation is CAITEGSAHGYTF.

The chain couples TRBV2 to TRBJ1-4; possible D gene TRBD1, 6 bases. The CDR3 totals 13 residues. Between the trimmed V and J ends, which lost 10 bases and 6 bases, there was a span of 15 bases. The germline V gene has CDR1 SNHLY and CDR2 FYNNEI. CDR3 coding DNA: TGTGCCACCACGACAGGCCCGTATGAAAAACTGTTTTTT. Protein sequence: CATTTGPYEKLFF.

The chain couples TRBV9 to TRBJ2-1; D ambiguous. Trimming removed 0 bases at V and 7 bases at J, with 5 bases between. In germline, CDR1 is SGDLS, CDR2 YYNGEE. This CDR3 spans 12 amino acids. The CDR3 nucleotides are TGTGCCAGCAGCGTAGGCCGGAATGAGCAGTTCTTC. Its protein is CASSVGRNEQFF.

About this clone: A much bigger clone sits one base away, suggesting this may be a read error. The chain is built from TRBV18 and TRBJ1-1, with D uncertain. Germline V gives CDR1 KGHSH, CDR2 LQKENI. V lost 2 bases, J lost 0 bases, and 4 bases lay in between. This CDR3 is 13 amino acids long. In DNA form, the CDR3 reads TGTGCCAGCTCACCAGCGTTGAACACTGAAGCTTTCTTT. The encoded protein is CASSPALNTEAFF.

In its sample, this clone was seen a few times. V usage is TRBV4-1 and J usage is TRBJ1-5; D uncertain. Looked up from germline, CDR1 is MGHRA and CDR2 is YSYEKL. V lost 2 bases and J lost 0, with 5 bases in between. CDR3 size: 14 residues. The CDR3, as DNA: TGCGCCAGCAGCCAATCGAATAGCAATCAGCCCCAGCATTTT. Translation: CASSQSNSNQPQHF.

The V call is TRBV27, the J call TRBJ2-5, with 11 bases identical to TRBD1. This CDR3 spans 16 amino acids. Germline CDR1 is MNHEY and CDR2 is SMNVEV (reference sequence). The V segment lost 6 bases and the J segment 3 bases; nucleotides outside the gene matches: 9. CDR3 nucleotides: TGTGCCAGCAGCTCACGCAGGGACAGGGGGAAAGAGACCCAGTACTTC. Its protein is CASSSRRDRGKETQYF.

This rearrangement joins TRBV2 to TRBJ2-1, with TRBD2 as a possible D gene (5 bases). This CDR3 has 13 amino acids. V lost 5 bases, J lost 3 bases, and 8 bases lay in between. Germline V lookup: CDR1 SNHLY, CDR2 FYNNEI. The CDR3 region has the DNA TGTGCCAGCAGTAGCGGAGTCTACAATGAGCAGTTCTTC. Encoded protein: CASSSGVYNEQFF.

A note on this clone: The sample holds other DNA sequences that translate to the same CDR3. The chain combines TRBV14 with TRBJ2-1; D possibly corresponds to TRBD2 (5 bases). V shed 4 bases and J shed 3 bases, with 25 bases lying between them. Per the germline V gene, CDR1 is SGHDN and CDR2 is FVKESK. The CDR3 covers 19 residues. The CDR3 coding sequence is TGTGCCAGCAGCCCCTTTCTTGGGCTAGCCGGAGGTTACTACAATGAGCAGTTCTTC. It is translated as CASSPFLGLAGGYYNEQFF.

J is TRBJ2-2 and V is TRBV18; D is perhaps TRBD1 or TRBD2 (6 bases each). The CDR3 has 14 residues. Germline CDR1 reads KGHSH; CDR2 reads LQKENI. V lost 3 bases, J lost 9 bases, and 14 bases lay in between. CDR3 DNA: TGTGCCAGCTCACCTCCTTTCGGGGGCCGGGAGCTGTTTTTT. Protein product: CASSPPFGGRELFF.

This clone was seen more than once but under ten times. CDR3: CASSEDRAETQYF. CDR3 nucleotide sequence: TGTGCCAGCAGTGAGGACAGGGCTGAGACCCAGTACTTC. The chain recombines TRBV2 with TRBJ2-5; 8 bases line up with TRBD1. The trim removed 3 bases at V and 5 bases at J, leaving 2 bases unmatched. The CDR3 totals 13 residues. Germline V gene lookup returns CDR1 SNHLY and CDR2 FYNNEI.

This clone appeared a few times. The chain combines TRBV6-5 with TRBJ1-2; D ambiguous. Germline values: CDR1 MNHEY, CDR2 SVGAGI. Deletions cut 2 bases from V and 9 bases from J, with 19 bases between. This CDR3 region has 15 residues. The CDR3, as DNA: TGTGCCAGCAGTTACATCCGGGCACCCCGCGGGAGCTACACCTTC. Protein product: CASSYIRAPRGSYTF.

The chain couples TRBV27 to TRBJ2-7; possibly TRBD1 for D (5 bases). This CDR3 is built from 11 residues. Germline V lookup: CDR1 MNHEY, CDR2 SMNVEV (reference sequence). Trimming took off 8 bases at V and 6 bases at J, with 11 bases between the two ends. The CDR3 is CASVRGSEQYF. CDR3 nucleotide sequence: TGTGCCAGCGTAAGGGGCAGCGAGCAGTACTTC.

The V gene is TRBV29-1, the J gene TRBJ1-1; 10 bases match TRBD1. Germline values: CDR1 SQVTM, CDR2 ANQGSEA. Unmatched junction bases numbered 12, after V lost 7 bases and J lost 1 base. The CDR3 length is 16 residues. The CDR3, as DNA: TGCAGCGCTAAGACAGGGGGCAAAGGGGAGAACACTGAAGCTTTCTTT. Protein: CSAKTGGKGENTEAFF.